This T cell receptor (beta chain) comes out of a study of blood T cell repertoires in COVID-19. As processed by the authors: Nucleated cell counts were estimated from reference gene primer amplification. Assay: immunoSEQ multiplex PCR; the TCRdb copy retains only in-frame clones and omits some. V, J and clone size derive from that table, while D and trimming were established from the DNA sequence. Among 200,000 to 300,000 clones listed, 82% were seen once. In germline, CDR1 is SNHLY, CDR2 FYNNEI. This CDR3 spans 15 amino acids. Trimming removed 1 base from V and 4 bases from J; junction bases left unmatched: 6.

V usage is TRBV2 and J usage is TRBJ2-7; 8 bases are a match to TRBD2. This sequence originates from a woman in her 70s with acute or convalescent COVID-19. Sequenced sample: peripheral blood. CDR3 DNA sequence: TGTGCCAGCAGTGAAGAGGCCGGGAGGGGTTACGAGCAGTACTTC. The encoded protein is CASSEEAGRGYEQYF.